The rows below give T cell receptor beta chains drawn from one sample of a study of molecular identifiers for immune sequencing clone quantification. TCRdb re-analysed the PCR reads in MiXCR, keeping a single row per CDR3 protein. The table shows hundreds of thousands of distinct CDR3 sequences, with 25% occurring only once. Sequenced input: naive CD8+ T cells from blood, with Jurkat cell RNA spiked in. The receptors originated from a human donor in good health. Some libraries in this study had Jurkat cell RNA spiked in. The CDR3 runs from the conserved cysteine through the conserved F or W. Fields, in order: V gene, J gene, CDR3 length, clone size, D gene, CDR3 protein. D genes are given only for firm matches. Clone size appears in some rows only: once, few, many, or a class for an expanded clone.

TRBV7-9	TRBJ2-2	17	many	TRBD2	CASGTRLAGADTGELFF
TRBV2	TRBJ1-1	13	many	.	CASSDDPNTEAFF
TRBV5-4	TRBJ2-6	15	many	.	CASSWFGAGANVLTF
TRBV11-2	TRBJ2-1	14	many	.	CASSLWIADNEQFF
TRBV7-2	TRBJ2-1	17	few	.	CASSLEVFRGREDEQFF
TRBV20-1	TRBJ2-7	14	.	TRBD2	CSARAGGGRYEQYF
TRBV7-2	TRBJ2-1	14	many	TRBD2	CASSLMGLAPEQFF
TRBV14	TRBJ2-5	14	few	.	CASSQDFGDGTQYF
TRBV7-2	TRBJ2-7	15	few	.	CASSLGGGAFYEQYF
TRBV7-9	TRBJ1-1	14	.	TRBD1	CASSSSGQGREAFF
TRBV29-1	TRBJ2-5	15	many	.	CSVESVRDPQETQYF
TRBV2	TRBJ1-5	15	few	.	CASTSKGWSNQPQHF